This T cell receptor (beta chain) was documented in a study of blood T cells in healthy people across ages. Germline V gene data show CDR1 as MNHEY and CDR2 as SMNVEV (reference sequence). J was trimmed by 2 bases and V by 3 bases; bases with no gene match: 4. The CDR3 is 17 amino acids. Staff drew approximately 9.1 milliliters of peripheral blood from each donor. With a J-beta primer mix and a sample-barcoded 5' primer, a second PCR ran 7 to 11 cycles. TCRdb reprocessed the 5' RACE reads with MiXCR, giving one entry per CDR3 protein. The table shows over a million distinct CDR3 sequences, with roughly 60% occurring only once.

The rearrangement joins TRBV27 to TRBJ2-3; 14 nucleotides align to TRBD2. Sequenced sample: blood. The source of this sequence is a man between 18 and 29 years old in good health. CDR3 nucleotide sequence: TGTGCCAGCAGTTTTGGGACTAGCGGGGGATCCACAGATACGCAGTATTTT. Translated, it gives CASSFGTSGGSTDTQYF.